The next 11 T cell receptor beta chains were all read from a single sample in a study of control samples from healthy donors and cancer patients. TCRdb's table, derived via immunoSEQ multiplex PCR, lists solely in-frame clones and lacks some. The data hold 54,000 or so clones, with roughly 96% observed a single time. Sample: blood. Receptors were obtained from a young man in good health.

The genes are TRBV28 and TRBJ2-3; unclear D gene. Germline CDR1 is MDHEN and CDR2 is SYDVKM. Deletions cut 3 bases from V and 2 bases from J, with 15 bases between. The CDR3 is 16 residues long. This CDR3 reads CASSFASPGNTDTQYF. Here the CDR3 DNA reads TGTGCCAGCAGTTTTGCGAGCCCTGGGAACACAGATACGCAGTATTTT.

This chain links TRBV2 with TRBJ2-7, with 11 nucleotides matching TRBD2. Trimming at V came to 5 bases and at J to 2 bases, leaving 2 bases not matched to a gene. This CDR3 region has 14 residues. CDR1 is SNHLY and CDR2 is FYNNEI in the germline V gene. The CDR3 coding sequence is TGTGCCAGCAGTCCGGGACTAGCGGCCTACGAGCAGTACTTC. It codes for CASSPGLAAYEQYF.

The chain carries TRBV19 and TRBJ1-4; 7 bases align to TRBD1. The germline V gene has CDR1 LNHDA and CDR2 SQIVND (reference sequence). This CDR3 has 15 residues. V lost 7 bases to trimming and J lost 7 bases; unmatched junction nucleotides: 12. CDR3 in DNA: TGTGCCAGTACCCCCCCCGACAGGGATGTTGAAAAACTGTTTTTT. Translation gives CASTPPDRDVEKLFF.

The chain couples TRBV2 to TRBJ2-1; D may be TRBD2 (6 bases). V was clipped by 3 bases and J by 0 bases, with 9 bases between them. The CDR3 covers 15 residues. Germline loops: CDR1 SNHLY, CDR2 FYNNEI. The CDR3 spells CASSDDGSSYNEQFF. In DNA form, the CDR3 reads TGTGCCAGCAGTGACGACGGGAGCTCCTACAATGAGCAGTTCTTC. The variable domain in full, completed from reference TRBV2 and TRBJ2-1, reads EPEVTQTPSHQVTQMGQEVILRCVPISNHLYFYWYRQILGQKVEFLVSFYNNEISEKSEIFDDQFSVERPDGSNFTLKIRSTKLEDSAMYFCASSDDGSSYNEQFFGPGTRLTVL.

With regard to this clone: The CDR3 does not close with the conserved phenylalanine or tryptophan, likely indicating a read error. The limits of the CDR3 on the DNA are not certain, so only TCRdb's listed CDR3 is given. This rearrangement joins TRBV5-1 to TRBJ2-7. The CDR3 totals 8 residues, both ends included. Per the germline V gene, CDR1 is SGHRS and CDR2 is YFSETQ. The CDR3 reads CASEARPY.

The chain is built from TRBV4-1 and TRBJ1-3; D not certain. V was shortened by 3 bases and J by 2 bases, with 8 bases between the two germline ends. This CDR3 has 14 amino acids. Germline lookup yields CDR1 MGHRA and CDR2 YSYEKL. CDR3 nucleotides: TGCGCCAGCAGCCAGATGGACGCTGGAAACACCATATATTTT. This sequence encodes CASSQMDAGNTIYF.

This clone has a single count. This sequence joins TRBV6-4 and TRBJ2-3, with D maybe TRBD2 (8 bases). V dropped 8 bases and J dropped 6 bases, with 18 bases sitting between them. There are 14 residues in the CDR3. Germline loops: CDR1 MRHNA, CDR2 SNTAGT. CDR3 bases: TGTGCCAGCTCTCCGGGACTAGGGGGCGATACGCAGTATTTT. Its translation: CASSPGLGGDTQYF.

V is TRBV28 and J is TRBJ2-2; maybe TRBD2 (5 bases). The CDR3 runs to 18 residues. Per germline, CDR1 MDHEN and CDR2 SYDVKM. The V end lost 4 bases, the J end lost 6 bases, and 24 bases lay between the germline ends. CDR3 in DNA: TGTGCCAGCAGTTCCCGGGTACGGGGTTGGGCCTCAGCCGGGGAGCTGTTTTTT. It encodes CASSSRVRGWASAGELFF.

The CDR3 spells CASSQDDGRGYEQYF. The CDR3 DNA reads TGCGCCAGCAGCCAAGATGACGGGAGGGGGTACGAGCAGTACTTC. V gene TRBV4-3 combines with J gene TRBJ2-7; TRBD2 matches at 8 bases. This CDR3 spans 15 amino acids. Germline-derived CDR1 and CDR2 are LGHNA and YSLEER. V lost 0 bases to trimming and J lost 4 bases; unmatched junction nucleotides: 5.

In this sample, this clone turned up once. V gene TRBV28 combines with J gene TRBJ1-1, with D possibly matching TRBD1 (5 bases). The germline V gene has CDR1 MDHEN and CDR2 SYDVKM. Trimming shortened V by 6 bases and J by 8 bases, and 19 bases separated the two germline ends. CDR3 length: 14 residues. CDR3 nucleotide sequence: TGTGCCAGCAGCTCCCCCGGACAACCCCACGAAGCTTTCTTT. Translation gives CASSSPGQPHEAFF. The variable domain in full, with the rest retrieved from reference TRBV28 and TRBJ1-1, is DVKVTQSSRYLVKRTGEKVFLECVQDMDHENMFWYRQDPGLGLRLIYFSYDVKMKEKGDIPEGYSVSREKKERFSLILESASTNQTSMYLCASSSPGQPHEAFFGQGTRLTVV.

The chain is built from TRBV11-3 and TRBJ2-1; D ambiguous. From germline, CDR1 is SGHNT and CDR2 YENEEA. The ends were cut back, 0 bases at V and 6 bases at J, with 9 bases in the middle. The CDR3 has 14 amino acids. The CDR3 region is CASSLEPSPNEQFF. Here the CDR3 DNA reads TGTGCCAGCAGCTTAGAGCCATCTCCCAATGAGCAGTTCTTC.